This T cell receptor (beta chain) stems from a study of STAT3 mutations in large granular lymphocyte leukemia. Study information: More than half of T-LGLL patients received immunosuppressive therapy.

Study results and limitations: No sample exists from the first appearance of each clone. In about 30% of the 18 patients, new TCR clonotypes emerged after therapy. In T-cell large granular lymphocyte leukemia, about half of patients showed multiple immunodominant subclonotypes.

V was cut by 10 bases and J by 6 bases, with 13 bases left in between. The CDR3 is made up of 12 amino acids. Germline lookup yields CDR1 LNHDA and CDR2 SQIVND (reference sequence). To note about this clone: The antigen is undetermined.

Some 38,000 productive templates were obtained per sample on average. The table came from immunoSEQ multiplex PCR; TCRdb's copy has only in-frame clones and leaves some out. The table has about 7,800 clones, roughly nine tenths seen once. The origin of this receptor is a man between 50 and 59 years old with T-cell large granular lymphocyte leukemia. Some clones in this sample may be carry-over from other donors' samples. The chain has TRBV19 and TRBJ1-5, with D unresolved. Sequenced sample: peripheral blood mononuclear cells. This chain's CDR3 is CATRMEPQPQHF. CDR3 DNA sequence: TGTGCCACAAGAATGGAGCCTCAGCCCCAGCATTTT.